This T cell receptor beta chain was documented in a study of OX40 agonist ivuxolimab in advanced cancers. About the research overall: Patients received ivuxolimab, an agonistic anti-OX40 (CD134) antibody. Broader study findings: Determination of antigen specificity was not performed for the expanded peripheral T cells.

Trimming took 3 bases from V and 0 from J, leaving 15 bases between them. Germline V gene sequence: CDR1 LNHNV, CDR2 YYDKDF (reference sequence). CDR3 length: 17 amino acids. Comment on this clone: The antigen remains undetermined.

Produced via immunoSEQ multiplex PCR; TCRdb's table is partial and in-frame only. The sample lists roughly 70,000 clones, about nine tenths occurring once. Sequenced material: CD4+ or CD8+ T cells sorted from blood, taken in a trial of the OX40 agonist ivuxolimab. The chain uses TRBV15 and TRBJ2-1, with D perhaps TRBD1 (5 bases). This TCR derives from an adult with an advanced solid tumor such as melanoma, head and neck, liver or kidney cancer. This CDR3 is CATSRIETVFSYNEQFF. CDR3 sequence (DNA): TGTGCCACCAGCAGGATCGAGACAGTCTTCTCCTACAATGAGCAGTTCTTC.